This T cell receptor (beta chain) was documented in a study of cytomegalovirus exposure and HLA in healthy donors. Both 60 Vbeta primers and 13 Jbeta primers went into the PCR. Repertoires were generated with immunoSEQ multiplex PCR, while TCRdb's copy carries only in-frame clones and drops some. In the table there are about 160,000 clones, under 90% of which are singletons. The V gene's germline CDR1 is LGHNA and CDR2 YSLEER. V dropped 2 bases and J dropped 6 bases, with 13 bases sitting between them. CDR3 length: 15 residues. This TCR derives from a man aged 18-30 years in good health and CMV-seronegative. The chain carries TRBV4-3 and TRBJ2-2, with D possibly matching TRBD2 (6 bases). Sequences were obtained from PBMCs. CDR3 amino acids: CASSQTSLSAGELFF. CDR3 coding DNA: TGCGCCAGCAGCCAAACTAGCCTGAGCGCCGGGGAGCTGTTTTTT.